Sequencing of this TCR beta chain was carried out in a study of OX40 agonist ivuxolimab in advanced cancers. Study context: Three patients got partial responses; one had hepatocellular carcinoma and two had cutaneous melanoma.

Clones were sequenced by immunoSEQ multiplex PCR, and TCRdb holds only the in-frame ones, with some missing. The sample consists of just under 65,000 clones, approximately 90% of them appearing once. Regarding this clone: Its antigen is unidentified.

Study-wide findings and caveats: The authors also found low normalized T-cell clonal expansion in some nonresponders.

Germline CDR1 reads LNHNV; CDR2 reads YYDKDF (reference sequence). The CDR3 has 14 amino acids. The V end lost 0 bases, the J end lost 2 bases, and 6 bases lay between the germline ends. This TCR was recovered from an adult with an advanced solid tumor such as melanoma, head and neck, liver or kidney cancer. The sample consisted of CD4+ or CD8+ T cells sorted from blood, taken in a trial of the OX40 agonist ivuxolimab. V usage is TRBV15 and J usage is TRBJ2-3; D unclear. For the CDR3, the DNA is TGTGCCACCAGCAGAGACTCGTTCACAGATACGCAGTATTTT. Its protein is CATSRDSFTDTQYF.